This T cell receptor (beta chain) came from a study of OX40 agonist ivuxolimab in advanced cancers. Study at large: Hepatocellular carcinoma, melanoma, renal cell or head and neck cancer occurred in dose-escalation patients. One hepatocellular carcinoma and a couple of cutaneous melanoma patients partially responded.

The trim removed 7 bases at V and 2 bases at J, leaving 9 bases unmatched. The CDR3 extends over 17 amino acids. The germline V gene encodes CDR1 MNHEY and CDR2 SMNVEV (reference sequence). Comments on this clone: Its target is unknown.

Profiled with immunoSEQ multiplex PCR; TCRdb holds only in-frame clones, not every one. The table records approximately 58,000 clones, roughly nine tenths of them present only once. Study outcomes and limitations: Relative to CD4+ cells, CD8+ T cells on average had more expanded clones.

Sample: CD4+ or CD8+ T cells sorted from blood, taken in a trial of the OX40 agonist ivuxolimab. J is TRBJ2-6 and V is TRBV27; 9 nucleotides align to TRBD1. The origin of this receptor is an adult with an advanced solid tumor such as melanoma, head and neck, liver or kidney cancer. The CDR3 coding sequence is TGTGCCAGCACCAAAGGACAGGGGAAAACTGGGGCCAACGTCCTGACTTTC. Translated, it gives CASTKGQGKTGANVLTF. Full variable domain (remainder filled in from reference TRBV27 and TRBJ2-6): EAQVTQNPRYLITVTGKKLTVTCSQNMNHEYMSWYRQDPGLGLRQIYYSMNVEVTDKGDVPEGYKVSRKEKRNFPLILESPSPNQTSLYFCASTKGQGKTGANVLTFGAGSRLTVL.